The rows below give T cell receptor beta chains drawn from one sample of a study of CD8 T cells in Susac syndrome. TCRdb called the immunoSEQ multiplex PCR reads again in MiXCR, with one record for every CDR3 protein. The sample lists more than 250,000 distinct CDR3 sequences, about 90% seen once, with over 0.065% in the top ten. Sequencing was done on a sample of CD4+ T cells from PBMCs. These TCRs come from a human donor with multiple sclerosis. Both conserved end residues are part of each CDR3. D genes are given only for firm matches. Size is stated for part of the rows, as once, few or many counts, or as a class when the clone is expanded.

v_call	j_call	d_call	clone_size	cdr3_aa	cdr3_nt
TRBV7-9	TRBJ1-2	TRBD1	.	CASSSITGTGAYGYTF	TGTGCCAGCAGCTCGATTACCGGGACAGGGGCGTACGGCTACACCTTC
TRBV7-9	TRBJ2-7	.	.	CASSLDGRGWQYF	TGTGCCAGCAGCTTAGACGGCCGAGGGTGGCAGTACTTC
TRBV5-4	TRBJ1-2	TRBD1	.	CASSHGTVGSYGYTF	TGTGCCAGCAGCCATGGGACAGTGGGGTCCTATGGCTACACCTTC
TRBV29-1	TRBJ2-3	.	.	CSVVHTDTQYF	TGCAGCGTGGTTCACACAGATACGCAGTATTTT
TRBV27	TRBJ2-6	.	.	CASSRLSGANVLTF	TGTGCCAGCAGCCGGTTATCTGGGGCCAACGTCCTGACTTTC
TRBV5-4	TRBJ2-2	.	.	CASSGLTGNTGELFF	TGTGCCAGCAGCGGATTGACAGGAAACACCGGGGAGCTGTTTTTT
TRBV3-1	TRBJ2-2	.	.	CASRPVLNTGELFF	TGTGCCAGCAGACCAGTCTTGAACACCGGGGAGCTGTTTTTT
TRBV9	TRBJ1-2	.	.	CASSSRGGGSYGYTF	TGTGCCAGCAGCTCCCGGGGAGGGGGAAGCTATGGCTACACCTTC
TRBV5-1	TRBJ1-1	.	.	CASSFTSPTRGTEAFF	TGCGCCAGCAGCTTCACCTCCCCTACCAGGGGCACTGAAGCTTTCTTT
TRBV20-1	TRBJ2-7	TRBD2	.	CSARTSGKDEQYF	TGCAGTGCTAGAACTAGCGGGAAAGACGAGCAGTACTTC
TRBV12-5	TRBJ1-5	.	.	CASGPTGYSNQPQHF	TGTGCTAGTGGTCCCACGGGATATAGCAATCAGCCCCAGCATTTT
TRBV27	TRBJ1-3	.	once	CASSSPPLDRNTIYF	TGTGCCAGCAGTTCACCCCCTCTCGACCGAAACACCATATATTTT
TRBV18	TRBJ2-7	TRBD1	few	CASSPTGGAYEQYF	TGTGCCAGCTCACCCACAGGGGGAGCCTACGAGCAGTACTTC
TRBV3-1	TRBJ2-5	.	.	CASSQAGGETQYF	TGTGCCAGCAGCCAAGCCGGAGGGGAGACCCAGTACTTC
TRBV12-3/TRBV12-4	TRBJ2-2	.	once	CATNTDYTGELFF	TGTGCCACCAACACAGATTACACCGGGGAGCTGTTTTTT
TRBV20-1	TRBJ1-2	TRBD1	.	CSARGTVHGYTF	TGCAGTGCTAGGGGGACAGTTCATGGCTACACCTTC
TRBV6-2/TRBV6-3	TRBJ2-7	.	.	CAIFSLQSYEQYF	TGTGCCATCTTCTCCTTACAGTCCTACGAGCAGTACTTC
TRBV3-1	TRBJ2-1	.	.	CASSHRHYNEQFF	TGTGCCAGCAGCCATCGGCACTACAATGAGCAGTTCTTC
TRBV5-4	TRBJ2-5	.	.	CASSLELDQGETQYF	TGTGCCAGCAGCTTGGAGCTAGATCAGGGAGAGACCCAGTACTTC
TRBV7-2	TRBJ2-5	.	.	CASSLAAPRETQYF	TGTGCCAGCAGCTTAGCCGCTCCACGGGAGACCCAGTACTTC
TRBV4-3	TRBJ2-2	TRBD2	.	CASSPKTPLAGGTGELFF	TGCGCCAGCAGCCCCAAAACGCCGCTGGCGGGAGGCACCGGGGAGCTGTTTTTT
TRBV28	TRBJ1-1	TRBD1	.	CASRTGTGTHFEAFF	TGTGCCAGCAGGACCGGGACAGGGACGCACTTTGAAGCTTTCTTT
TRBV7-2	TRBJ2-5	.	.	CASSLRGSVKTQYF	TGTGCCAGCAGCTTAAGAGGGTCCGTAAAGACCCAGTACTTC
TRBV29-1	TRBJ2-1	TRBD2	.	CSALAGGGDEQFF	TGCAGCGCTCTAGCGGGGGGTGGGGATGAGCAGTTCTTC
TRBV6-5	TRBJ2-1	.	.	CASARVSTLSNEQFF	TGTGCCAGCGCCCGCGTGTCAACACTGTCCAATGAGCAGTTCTTC
TRBV29-1	TRBJ2-5	.	.	CSVEGQVGSTETQYF	TGCAGCGTTGAAGGACAGGTGGGGTCAACGGAGACCCAGTACTTC
TRBV7-3	TRBJ2-3	.	.	CASSLTPTTDTQYF	TGTGCCAGCAGCTTAACCCCGACCACAGATACGCAGTATTTT
TRBV12-3/TRBV12-4	TRBJ1-2	.	few	CASSLSDYGYTF	TGTGCCAGCAGTTTGAGTGACTATGGCTACACCTTC
TRBV6-6	TRBJ2-2	TRBD1	.	CASSHPGQGMVGELFF	TGTGCCAGCAGTCATCCGGGACAGGGAATGGTCGGGGAGCTGTTTTTT
TRBV2	TRBJ2-1	TRBD2	.	CASRDRLAGGSYNEQFF	TGTGCCAGCAGGGACCGACTAGCGGGAGGGTCCTACAATGAGCAGTTCTTC
TRBV5-1	TRBJ1-2	.	.	CASSFAASYGYTF	TGCGCCAGCAGCTTCGCCGCGAGCTATGGCTACACCTTC
TRBV30	TRBJ2-2	TRBD1	.	CAWSVLPPQGPITGELFF	TGTGCCTGGAGTGTACTCCCCCCACAGGGGCCCATCACCGGGGAGCTGTTTTTT
TRBV30	TRBJ1-2	.	.	CAWIDRRYGYTF	TGTGCCTGGATCGACAGGAGATATGGCTACACCTTC
TRBV4-1	TRBJ2-6	TRBD1	.	CASSPSGVGQGFLSGANVLTF	TGCGCCAGCAGCCCTAGTGGAGTGGGACAGGGTTTTTTGTCTGGGGCCAACGTCCTGACTTTC
TRBV30	TRBJ2-1	TRBD2	.	CAWSPRGGSYNEQFF	TGTGCCTGGAGTCCTCGGGGGGGGTCCTACAATGAGCAGTTCTTC